The rows below give T cell receptor beta chains drawn from one sample of a study of Graves' ophthalmopathy and Graves' hyperthyroidism. Via MiXCR, TCRdb re-called the multiplex PCR reads, giving one row per CDR3 protein. Here the sample spans around 590,000 distinct CDR3 sequences, under 45% being singletons. The material sequenced was peripheral blood or thyroid tissue (not recorded which). Receptor source: an adult man with Graves' hyperthyroidism. Each CDR3 is given with its conserved first and last residue.

v_call	j_call	cdr3_length	cdr3_aa
TRBV2	-	14	CASRIQRDGNEQFF
TRBV12-3/TRBV12-4	TRBJ1-5	16	CASSPEGQGARWPQHF
TRBV10-3	TRBJ2-5	15	CATSVTGQSQETQYF
TRBV9	TRBJ1-2	16	CASSVEVGGFIYGYTF
TRBV11-1	TRBJ2-7	15	CASSLEVSGGNEQYF
TRBV24-1	TRBJ2-2	17	CATSDTLAEGNTGELFF
TRBV6-1	TRBJ1-1	14	CASSELGQGEEAFF
TRBV6-1	TRBJ1-2	13	CASSEEGPDGYTF
TRBV6-5	TRBJ1-5	14	CASTDTGQNQPQHF
TRBV2	TRBJ2-2	14	CASGEDANTGELFF
TRBV12-3/TRBV12-4	TRBJ2-3	17	CASSQGQGSEFRYTQYF
TRBV29-1	TRBJ1-2	13	CSVEGGSPYGYTF
TRBV7-8	TRBJ1-2	15	CASSLVAGGGGTYTF
TRBV6-4	TRBJ2-5	15	CASSLTRDGQETQYF
TRBV11-2	TRBJ2-5	16	CASSSERGRGRETQYF
TRBV5-4	TRBJ1-5	12	CASSFSGSNEHF
TRBV7-9	TRBJ1-4	15	CASSLTGTALEKLFF
TRBV10-1	TRBJ2-3	12	CARSTNSDTQYF
TRBV14	TRBJ1-4	16	CASRNRGGTTNEKLFF
TRBV6-1	TRBJ1-2	17	CASSGVDGGGINYGYTF
TRBV19	TRBJ1-5	14	CASTWTGESQPQHF
TRBV20-1	TRBJ1-1	14	CSATWTGGHTEAFF
TRBV2	TRBJ1-2	16	CASRQDGRYTGEGCTF
TRBV10-3	TRBJ2-7	13	CAISKGDNYEQYF
TRBV13	TRBJ2-5	14	CASSDSAMQETQYF
TRBV10-3	TRBJ1-5	16	CAISSSGLMINQPQHF
TRBV4-2	TRBJ2-7	16	CASSQLGTGTGNEQYF
TRBV6-5	TRBJ1-5	16	CASSGGGVYSNQPQHF
TRBV10-3	TRBJ2-7	15	CAISAQGRIRYEQYF
TRBV20-1	TRBJ1-1	14	CSARAGRWNTEAFF
TRBV20-1	TRBJ2-3	13	CSARVGSTDTQYF
TRBV11-2	TRBJ2-5	13	CAGSARDSETQYF
TRBV10-3	TRBJ2-3	17	CAISEFYKGPSTDTQYF
TRBV5-4	TRBJ2-3	15	CASSLAGFVPDTQYF
TRBV7-2	TRBJ1-1	15	CASSPRRAVNTEAFF
TRBV7-6	TRBJ2-7	18	CASSSRPQRTSGSYEQYF
TRBV10-3	TRBJ2-5	13	CAIGGQGQETQHF